The 20 T cell receptor beta chains below were found in one sample sequenced in a study of shared clonotypes between healthy human individuals. Only in-frame clones appear in the TCRdb table, and some are missing; sequencing was by immunoSEQ multiplex PCR. This sample has roughly 1,500,000 clones, with about 98.5% found just once. Sequencing was done on a sample of naive CD4+ T cells sorted from blood. Subset of the sample: CD45RA+ positively selected. The source of these receptors is a man aged 25 to 40 in good health.

This clone has a single count. This chain links TRBV28 with TRBJ1-5, with D tentatively TRBD1 (6 bases). Germline-derived CDR1 and CDR2 are MDHEN and SYDVKM. V lost 3 bases to trimming and J lost 9 bases, with 12 bases between them. The length of the CDR3 is 13 residues. CDR3 region: CASSFLQGPPQHF. In nucleotides, the CDR3 is TGTGCCAGCAGTTTCCTACAGGGCCCGCCCCAGCATTTT.

The chain has TRBV11-2 and TRBJ2-1; 10 bases match TRBD2. The CDR3 is 15 amino acids. Trimming at V came to 1 base and at J to 10 bases, leaving 7 bases not matched to a gene. Germline V gene data show CDR1 as SGHAT and CDR2 as FQNNGV. The CDR3 sequence is CASSLVAGGEGEQFF. CDR3 sequence (DNA): TGTGCCAGCAGCTTAGTAGCGGGAGGCGAGGGGGAGCAGTTCTTC.

This sequence joins TRBV7-8 and TRBJ1-1; tentatively, D is TRBD1 (6 bases). The CDR3 spans 16 residues. The germline V gene encodes CDR1 SGHVS and CDR2 FQNEAQ. The V end was cut by 3 bases, the J end by 3 bases, with 17 bases between. The CDR3 loop reads CASSFQQGGPDTEAFF. The CDR3 DNA sequence: TGTGCCAGCAGCTTCCAACAGGGTGGGCCGGACACTGAAGCTTTCTTT.

V and J are TRBV9 and TRBJ2-1; unclear D gene. The CDR3 is 13 amino acids. The germline V gene encodes CDR1 SGDLS and CDR2 YYNGEE. V was trimmed by 3 bases and J by 10 bases, leaving 14 bases between them. The CDR3 coding sequence is TGTGCCAGCAGCGCTCGGCCCGTTGGGGAGCAGTTCTTC. This translates into CASSARPVGEQFF.

The chain has TRBV7-2 and TRBJ2-7; possible D gene TRBD2, 5 bases. Per germline, CDR1 SGHTA and CDR2 FQGNSA. Trimming shortened V by 5 bases and J by 3 bases, and 11 bases separated the two germline ends. This CDR3 spans 13 amino acids. The CDR3 bases are TGTGCCAGCAGCAGGACTGTTAACTACGAGCAGTACTTC. Its translation is CASSRTVNYEQYF.

This clone was recorded once. The CDR3 region is CASSPIRGHETQYF. In nucleotides, the CDR3 is TGTGCCAGCAGCCCGATCAGGGGCCACGAGACCCAGTACTTC. The chain couples TRBV11-2 to TRBJ2-5; D might be TRBD1 (6 bases). CDR1 is SGHAT and CDR2 is FQNNGV in the germline V gene. Trimming left V 5 bases short and J 5 bases short, with 15 bases between. The CDR3 consists of 14 residues. Full variable domain (remainder filled in from reference TRBV11-2 and TRBJ2-5): EAGVAQSPRYKIIEKRQSVAFWCNPISGHATLYWYQQILGQGPKLLIQFQNNGVVDDSQLPKDRFSAERLKGVDSTLKIQPAKLEDSAVYLCASSPIRGHETQYFGPGTRLLVL.

The chain is built from TRBV5-6 and TRBJ2-5; the D gene is possibly TRBD2 (7 bases). Germline loops: CDR1 SGHDT, CDR2 YYEEEE. The V gene lost 2 bases and the J gene lost 5 bases, with 13 bases spanning the gap. This CDR3 is built from 14 residues. The CDR3 loop reads CASSFAGASETQYF. The CDR3 DNA is TGTGCCAGCAGCTTCGCGGGGGCGAGCGAGACCCAGTACTTC.

Only one count was recorded for this clone. The rearrangement joins TRBV18 to TRBJ1-2; the D is unclear. Trimming shortened V by 1 base and J by 1 base, and 10 bases separated the two germline ends. CDR1 and CDR2 (germline): KGHSH, LQKENI. CDR3 length equals 15 residues. CDR3 bases: TGTGCCAGCTCACCACGGGAGGAGGGTAACTATGGCTACACCTTC. Translating gives CASSPREEGNYGYTF.

This clone was observed once. The chain has TRBV2 and TRBJ2-7, with D possibly matching TRBD1 (6 bases). CDR1 and CDR2 (germline): SNHLY, FYNNEI. The CDR3 has 15 residues. Between the trimmed V and J ends, which lost 5 bases and 5 bases, there was a span of 19 bases. CDR3: CASSPLLGGIDEQYF. The CDR3 nucleotides are TGTGCCAGCAGTCCCCTTCTAGGGGGTATCGACGAGCAGTACTTC.

The chain has TRBV18 and TRBJ2-1, with TRBD2 matching over 15 bases. The CDR3 consists of 20 residues. Germline V gene sequence: CDR1 KGHSH, CDR2 LQKENI. Losses at the gene ends were 3 bases for V and 4 bases for J; bases not matched to a gene: 13. The CDR3 DNA reads TGTGCCAGCTCACCGGGTCATGGGACTAGCGGGAGGAAAGTTTACAATGAGCAGTTCTTC. Translating gives CASSPGHGTSGRKVYNEQFF. Variable domain in full (rest from reference TRBV18 and TRBJ2-1): NAGVMQNPRHLVRRRGQEARLRCSPMKGHSHVYWYRQLPEEGLKFMVYLQKENIIDESGMPKERFSAEFPKEGPSILRIQQVVRGDSAAYFCASSPGHGTSGRKVYNEQFFGPGTRLTVL.

This chain joins TRBV5-6 and TRBJ1-1, with TRBD1 as a possible D gene (5 bases). Trimming stripped 4 bases from V and 0 bases from J, with 13 bases between. CDR1 and CDR2 (germline): SGHDT, YYEEEE. CDR3 length: 15 amino acids. In DNA, the CDR3 is TGTGCCAGCAGCATCCAGGGCGGCGTGAACACTGAAGCTTTCTTT. This encodes CASSIQGGVNTEAFF.

This clone was seen just once. This sequence joins TRBV5-1 and TRBJ2-2; TRBD1 might be the D (5 bases). The CDR3 covers 15 residues. Germline V gene lookup returns CDR1 SGHRS and CDR2 YFSETQ. The V end lost 0 bases, the J end lost 4 bases, and 10 bases lay between the germline ends. CDR3 nucleotides: TGCGCCAGCAGCTTGGCCGGACATACCACCGGGGAGCTGTTTTTT. This encodes CASSLAGHTTGELFF.

This chain uses TRBV5-6 with TRBJ2-7, with 9 bases that match TRBD1. The CDR3 spans 14 residues. V was clipped by 4 bases and J by 3 bases; unmatched bases: 5. Germline lookup yields CDR1 SGHDT and CDR2 YYEEEE. The CDR3 is CASSGTGGHYEQYF. In DNA, the CDR3 is TGTGCCAGCAGCGGAACAGGGGGCCACTACGAGCAGTACTTC.

The chain couples TRBV7-2 to TRBJ2-1, with 8 positions matching TRBD2. V was clipped by 5 bases and J by 4 bases; unmatched bases: 13. Germline V gene sequence: CDR1 SGHTA, CDR2 FQGNSA. The CDR3 consists of 17 residues. CDR3 sequence reads: CASSPRRSSGFYNEQFF. The CDR3 nucleotides read TGTGCCAGCAGCCCAAGGAGGTCTAGCGGGTTTTACAATGAGCAGTTCTTC.

This clone was observed once. This chain links TRBV2 with TRBJ2-7; possibly TRBD2 for D (6 bases). Trimming took 11 bases from V and 6 from J, leaving 14 bases between them. The CDR3 totals 11 residues. Per germline, CDR1 SNHLY and CDR2 FYNNEI. CDR3 in DNA: TGTGCCGTCAGGCAGGGAGGCGAGCAGTACTTC. It is translated as CAVRQGGEQYF.

On this clone: Additional DNA sequences in this sample encode the identical CDR3. The gene calls are TRBV4-3 and TRBJ2-7; D call uncertain. V was cut by 0 bases and J by 4 bases, with 7 bases left in between. Per the germline V gene, CDR1 is LGHNA and CDR2 is YSLEER. This CDR3 is 13 amino acids long. CDR3 protein: CASSQDRAYEQYF. For the CDR3, the DNA is TGCGCCAGCAGCCAAGACCGCGCGTACGAGCAGTACTTC.

The V and J genes are TRBV19 and TRBJ1-2; D is unresolved. This CDR3 contains 13 residues. Trimming took 3 bases from V and 4 from J, leaving 9 bases between them. Germline values: CDR1 LNHDA, CDR2 SQIVND (reference sequence). The CDR3 DNA reads TGTGCCAGTAGTATGATGGGTACCTATGGCTACACCTTC. Protein sequence: CASSMMGTYGYTF.

The CDR3 protein is CASSPGGPAGELFF. The CDR3 nucleotides are TGTGCCAGCTCACCAGGGGGTCCGGCCGGGGAGCTGTTTTTT. This chain uses TRBV18 with TRBJ2-2; D is perhaps TRBD1 or TRBD2 (5 bases each). The CDR3 consists of 14 residues. Germline V CDR1 and CDR2: KGHSH, LQKENI. The V end was cut by 2 bases, the J end by 6 bases, with 10 bases between.

Here the CDR3 reads CASSPLNKTYGYTF. CDR3 DNA: TGTGCCAGCTCACCACTTAACAAGACCTATGGCTACACCTTC. The rearrangement links TRBV18 to TRBJ1-2; D is unresolved. The length of the CDR3 is 14 residues. V lost 1 base to trimming and J lost 4 bases, with 10 bases between them. Germline values: CDR1 KGHSH, CDR2 LQKENI.

This clone appeared once. CDR3 in amino acids: CASSRSGIPYEQYF. In DNA form, the CDR3 reads TGTGCCAGTAGTCGATCCGGGATACCCTACGAGCAGTACTTC. The rearrangement links TRBV19 to TRBJ2-7; a weak D match, TRBD2 (5 bases). CDR3 length equals 14 residues. Germline lookup yields CDR1 LNHDA and CDR2 SQIVND (reference sequence). The ends were cut back, 5 bases at V and 2 bases at J, with 13 bases in the middle.